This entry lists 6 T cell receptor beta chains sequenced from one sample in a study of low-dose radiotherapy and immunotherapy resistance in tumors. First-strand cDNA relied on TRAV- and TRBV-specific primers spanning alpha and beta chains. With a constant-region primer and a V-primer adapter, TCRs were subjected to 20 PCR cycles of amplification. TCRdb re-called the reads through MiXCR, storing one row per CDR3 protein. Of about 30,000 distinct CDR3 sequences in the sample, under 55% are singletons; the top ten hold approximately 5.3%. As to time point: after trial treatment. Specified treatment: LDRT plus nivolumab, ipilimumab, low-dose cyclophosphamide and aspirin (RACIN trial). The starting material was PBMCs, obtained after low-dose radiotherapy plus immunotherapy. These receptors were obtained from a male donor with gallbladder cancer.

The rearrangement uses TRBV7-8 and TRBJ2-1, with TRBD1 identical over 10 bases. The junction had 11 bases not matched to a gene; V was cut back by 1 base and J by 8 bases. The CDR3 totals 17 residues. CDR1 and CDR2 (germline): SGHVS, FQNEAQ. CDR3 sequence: CASSLDAGTGVYDEQFF. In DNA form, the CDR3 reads TGTGCCAGCAGCTTAGACGCCGGGACAGGGGTATATGATGAGCAGTTCTTC.

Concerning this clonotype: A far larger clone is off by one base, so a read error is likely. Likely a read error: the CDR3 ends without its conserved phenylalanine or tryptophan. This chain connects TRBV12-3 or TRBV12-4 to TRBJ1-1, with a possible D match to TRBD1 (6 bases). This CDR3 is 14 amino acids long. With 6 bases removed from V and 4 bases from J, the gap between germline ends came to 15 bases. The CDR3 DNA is TGTGCCAGCAGCCCGGGGGGCGCAGCCACTGAAGCTTTCTTA. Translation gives CASSPGGAATEAFL.

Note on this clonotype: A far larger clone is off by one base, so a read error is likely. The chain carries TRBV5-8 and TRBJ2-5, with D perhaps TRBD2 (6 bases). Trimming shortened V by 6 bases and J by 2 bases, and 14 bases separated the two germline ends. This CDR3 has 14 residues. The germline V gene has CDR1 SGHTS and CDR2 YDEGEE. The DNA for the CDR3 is TGTGCCAGCACCCGGTGGGGGAGGCAAGAGACCCAGTACTTC. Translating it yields CASTRWGRQETQYF.

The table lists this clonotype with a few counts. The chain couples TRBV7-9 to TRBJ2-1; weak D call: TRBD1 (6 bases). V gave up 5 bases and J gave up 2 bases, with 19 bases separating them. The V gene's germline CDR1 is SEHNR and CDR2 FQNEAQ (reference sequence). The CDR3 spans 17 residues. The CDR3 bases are TGTGCCAGCAGCCGAGTGAGACAGGAGAGACCCTACAATGAGCAGTTCTTC. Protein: CASSRVRQERPYNEQFF.

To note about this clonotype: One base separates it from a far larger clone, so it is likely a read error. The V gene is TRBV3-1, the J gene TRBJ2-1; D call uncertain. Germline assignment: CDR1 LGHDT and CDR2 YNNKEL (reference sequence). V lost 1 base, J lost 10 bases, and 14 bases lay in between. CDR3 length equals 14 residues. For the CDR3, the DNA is TGTGCCAGCAGCCAAGCAGCCTCCTCCTACGAGCAGTTCTTC. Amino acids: CASSQAASSYEQFF.

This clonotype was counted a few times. CDR3 sequence: CASSPTGAGTYNEQFF. CDR3 nucleotide sequence: TGTGCCAGCTCACCCACGGGGGCGGGGACCTACAATGAGCAGTTCTTC. V gene TRBV18 combines with J gene TRBJ2-1; D possibly matches TRBD1 or TRBD2 (6 bases each). This CDR3 comprises 16 residues. V was pared by 3 bases and J by 2 bases, with 14 bases between. Germline assignment: CDR1 KGHSH and CDR2 LQKENI.